The 25 T cell receptor beta chains below come from one sample, sequenced in a study of T cell responses to AZD1222 COVID-19 vaccine (TCRdb year 2021). The library was generated by the immunoSEQ multiplex PCR assay. TCRdb holds this immuneACCESS table with in-frame rearrangements only. Some clones are missing; in checked studies, unresolved V genes explain under half, and the rest has no known cause. In all, the sample holds about 110,000 clones, and roughly 87% of those were seen once. Over 4% of the sample rests with the top ten. Reading the label with the study, this specimen's time point is: baseline before first vaccination. The specimen was peripheral blood, collected on day 0 of AZD1222 vaccination. These TCRs come from an adult in good health.

V usage is TRBV19 and J usage is TRBJ2-3; weak D call: TRBD2 (6 bases). This CDR3 region has 16 residues. Germline V gives CDR1 LNHDA, CDR2 SQIVND (reference sequence). V lost 5 bases and J 5 bases, leaving 20 bases between the germline ends. The CDR3 DNA follows: TGTGCCAGTAGTCCCGCGGGGCCCGCCCCAGGAGATACGCAGTATTTT. It is translated as CASSPAGPAPGDTQYF.

The J gene is TRBJ2-7, the V gene TRBV18, with D tentatively TRBD1 or TRBD2 (5 bases each). Germline V gene lookup returns CDR1 KGHSH and CDR2 LQKENI. The CDR3 has 14 amino acids. V dropped 3 bases and J dropped 2 bases, with 11 bases sitting between them. CDR3 DNA: TGTGCCAGCTCACCCAATGAGGGGACCTACGAGCAGTACTTC. Protein sequence: CASSPNEGTYEQYF.

This clone came up a few times. V usage is TRBV20-1 and J usage is TRBJ2-7, with 9 nucleotides matching TRBD1. The CDR3 loop spans 11 amino acids. Germline V gene data show CDR1 as DFQATT and CDR2 as SNEGSKA (reference sequence). For the CDR3, the DNA is TGCGCAGGACAGGGGCGGAACGAGCAGTACTTC. Translated: CAGQGRNEQYF.

This clone has a single count. The chain uses TRBV19 and TRBJ1-5; D remains unclear. The CDR3 length is 15 residues. The V and J ends lost 1 base and 0 bases respectively, with 7 bases between them. CDR1 and CDR2 (germline): LNHDA, SQIVND (reference sequence). The CDR3 is CASSIGGSSNQPQHF. CDR3 nucleotide sequence: TGTGCCAGTAGTATAGGCGGCAGTAGCAATCAGCCCCAGCATTTT. Full variable domain (remainder filled in from reference TRBV19 and TRBJ1-5): DGGITQSPKYLFRKEGQNVTLSCEQNLNHDAMYWYRQDPGQGLRLIYYSQIVNDFQKGDIAEGYSVSREKKESFPLTVTSAQKNPTAFYLCASSIGGSSNQPQHFGDGTRLSIL.

The V call is TRBV13, the J call TRBJ1-4; D unclear. Germline V gene lookup returns CDR1 PRHDT and CDR2 FYEKMQ (reference sequence). The CDR3 spans 13 residues. Trimming shortened V by 2 bases and J by 3 bases, and 4 bases separated the two germline ends. CDR3 bases: TGTGCCAGCAGCTTATCCGCTAATGAAAAACTGTTTTTT. As protein: CASSLSANEKLFF.

DNA of the CDR3: TGTGCCAGCAATCCGGGCGCGATGAACACTGAAGCTTTCTTT. Amino acids: CASNPGAMNTEAFF. J is TRBJ1-1 and V is TRBV6-4; no clear D gene. The CDR3 totals 14 residues. Germline lookup yields CDR1 MRHNA and CDR2 SNTAGT. V lost 7 bases and J lost 0, with 12 bases in between.

V and J are TRBV7-9 and TRBJ1-2; tentatively, D is TRBD1 (6 bases). Germline assignment: CDR1 SEHNR and CDR2 FQNEAQ (reference sequence). The CDR3 runs 15 residues. V was trimmed by 5 bases and J by 4 bases, leaving 17 bases between them. The CDR3 is CASSPPTADSYGYTF. DNA for the CDR3: TGTGCCAGCAGCCCCCCCACAGCGGACAGCTATGGCTACACCTTC.

The table lists this clone with a few counts. The chain combines TRBV5-1 with TRBJ1-1; a weak D match, TRBD1 (6 bases). The CDR3 sequence is 14 residues long. V lost 5 bases, J lost 2 bases, and 13 bases lay in between. Germline V lookup: CDR1 SGHRS, CDR2 YFSETQ. In nucleotides, the CDR3 is TGCGCCAGCAGAGCCGGGGGCCTCAACACTGAAGCTTTCTTT. It specifies CASRAGGLNTEAFF.

The chain is built from TRBV5-4 and TRBJ1-4, with TRBD1 as a possible D gene (5 bases). V shed 1 base and J shed 8 bases, with 15 bases lying between them. Germline loops: CDR1 SGHNT, CDR2 YYREEE (reference sequence). This CDR3 spans 15 amino acids. DNA of the CDR3: TGTGCCAGCAGCTTGAAGTCAGGGTCGGGGGAAAAACTGTTTTTT. It translates to CASSLKSGSGEKLFF.

This chain links TRBV13 with TRBJ2-1, with 10 bases aligning to TRBD2. The CDR3 totals 15 residues. Germline trimming cut 4 bases from V and 2 bases from J; bases unmatched to any gene: 2. Looked up from germline, CDR1 is PRHDT and CDR2 is FYEKMQ (reference sequence). CDR3 protein: CASSSGLATYNEQFF. The CDR3 DNA follows: TGTGCCAGCAGCTCGGGACTAGCGACCTACAATGAGCAGTTCTTC.

This chain uses TRBV9 with TRBJ1-6, with D possibly matching TRBD1 (6 bases). The CDR3 runs to 15 residues. The germline CDR1 and CDR2 sequences are SGDLS and YYNGEE. The V and J ends lost 3 bases and 10 bases respectively, with 17 bases between them. The CDR3 DNA is TGTGCCAGCAGCGCCCCGACAGGAGTCTGGTCACCCCTCCACTTT. As protein: CASSAPTGVWSPLHF.

This clone was detected a few times. The chain combines TRBV11-2 with TRBJ2-7; tentative D call: TRBD2 (5 bases). V lost 1 base, J lost 5 bases, and 12 bases lay in between. Per the germline V gene, CDR1 is SGHAT and CDR2 is FQNNGV. The CDR3 covers 14 residues. The CDR3 sequence is CASSLVGGPHEQYF. The CDR3, as DNA: TGTGCCAGCAGCTTAGTCGGAGGCCCCCACGAGCAGTACTTC. The full variable domain, completed using reference TRBV11-2 and TRBJ2-7, is EAGVAQSPRYKIIEKRQSVAFWCNPISGHATLYWYQQILGQGPKLLIQFQNNGVVDDSQLPKDRFSAERLKGVDSTLKIQPAKLEDSAVYLCASSLVGGPHEQYFGPGTRLTVT.

Only a few counts were recorded for this clone. The chain links TRBV9 to TRBJ1-6, with D uncertain. There are 13 residues in the CDR3. V gave up 4 bases and J gave up 8 bases, with 10 bases separating them. Germline-derived CDR1 and CDR2 are SGDLS and YYNGEE. The CDR3 here is CASSLLQDSPLHF. The CDR3 DNA reads TGTGCCAGCAGCCTCCTGCAGGATTCACCCCTCCACTTT.

The J gene is TRBJ1-4, the V gene TRBV7-8; D call uncertain. Trimming shortened V by 2 bases and J by 4 bases, and 8 bases separated the two germline ends. Germline loops: CDR1 SGHVS, CDR2 FQNEAQ. CDR3 length: 14 amino acids. The CDR3 spells CASSLQEINEKLFF. CDR3 DNA: TGTGCCAGCAGCTTACAGGAGATTAATGAAAAACTGTTTTTT.

The rearrangement links TRBV5-1 to TRBJ2-1, with 13 bases that match TRBD2. This CDR3 is built from 16 residues. Germline CDR1 SGHRS, CDR2 YFSETQ. V dropped 0 bases and J dropped 11; count of bases not matched to a gene: 8. Written as DNA, the CDR3 is TGCGCCAGCAGCTTGGCCACTAGCGGGGGGGCCGATAAGCAGTTCTTC. It codes for CASSLATSGGADKQFF.

The chain combines TRBV10-3 with TRBJ2-7; TRBD1 aligns across 8 bases. Germline V gene sequence: CDR1 ENHRY, CDR2 SYGVKD. This CDR3 has 14 residues. The V and J ends lost 6 bases and 5 bases, in that order; junction bases with no gene match: 9. The CDR3 DNA is TGTGCCATCAGACCGGGACAGGTCCTCCACGAGCAGTACTTC. This gives the protein CAIRPGQVLHEQYF.

This chain connects TRBV5-1 to TRBJ1-4, with a weak D call TRBD1 (6 bases). The germline V and J ends were trimmed by 0 bases and 8 bases, with 14 bases remaining between them. This CDR3 is built from 15 residues. Germline V CDR1 and CDR2: SGHRS, YFSETQ. CDR3 amino acids: CASSLGWDTREKLFF. The CDR3 DNA reads as TGCGCCAGCAGCTTGGGCTGGGACACCAGGGAAAAACTGTTTTTT.

The rearrangement joins TRBV6-4 to TRBJ1-1; D perhaps matches TRBD1 (5 bases). The CDR3 is 10 amino acids. Germline values: CDR1 MRHNA, CDR2 SNTAGT. CDR3 coding DNA: TGTGTTTGGGGGGGGACTGAAGCTTTCTTT. Protein product: CVWGGTEAFF.

The rearrangement uses TRBV5-6 and TRBJ2-1; TRBD1 agrees at 7 bases. From germline, CDR1 is SGHDT and CDR2 YYEEEE. Trimming cost V 8 bases and J 6 bases; bases outside gene matches: 5. The CDR3 sequence is 12 residues long. The DNA for the CDR3 is TGTGCCAGACGGGGACAGATCAATGAGCAGTTCTTC. The encoded protein is CARRGQINEQFF.

V gene TRBV7-2 combines with J gene TRBJ2-7, with D possibly being TRBD1 (5 bases). Germline values: CDR1 SGHTA, CDR2 FQGNSA. Trimming pared 0 bases from V and 5 bases from J, leaving 14 bases between. There are 15 residues in the CDR3. In DNA, the CDR3 is TGTGCCAGCAGCTTAGCGGGCGCGACAGACCACGAGCAGTACTTC. Its protein is CASSLAGATDHEQYF.

This clone was counted once. The chain carries TRBV9 and TRBJ2-2; D is unresolved. CDR3 size: 12 residues. Trimming left V 1 base short and J 8 bases short, with 6 bases between. Germline loops: CDR1 SGDLS, CDR2 YYNGEE. The CDR3, as DNA: TGTGCCAGCAGCGTACTGCATGGGGAGCTGTTTTTT. It yields the protein CASSVLHGELFF.

The chain joins TRBV27 to TRBJ2-7; TRBD2 aligns across 10 bases. The length of the CDR3 is 16 residues. V lost 4 bases and J lost 4; bases outside the gene matches: 10. Germline V gene data show CDR1 as MNHEY and CDR2 as SMNVEV (reference sequence). CDR3 protein: CASSSSPGTSEYEQYF. In DNA form, the CDR3 reads TGTGCCAGCAGTTCCTCTCCTGGGACTAGCGAGTACGAGCAGTACTTC.

This clone was seen a handful of times. V gene TRBV10-3 combines with J gene TRBJ2-5; a possible D gene is TRBD2 (7 bases). CDR3 length: 15 residues. Germline CDR1 ENHRY, CDR2 SYGVKD. Trimming pared 0 bases from V and 5 bases from J, leaving 13 bases between. This chain's CDR3 is CAISESRRGPETQYF. CDR3 coding DNA: TGTGCCATCAGTGAGTCGAGGCGGGGGCCGGAGACCCAGTACTTC.

The rearrangement uses TRBV19 and TRBJ1-1; maybe TRBD1 (5 bases). V lost 10 bases to trimming and J lost 1 base, with 16 bases between them. Germline V gene lookup returns CDR1 LNHDA and CDR2 SQIVND (reference sequence). The CDR3 loop spans 14 amino acids. CDR3 region: CATRVGLWNTEAFF. The CDR3 nucleotides read TGTGCCACCAGAGTGGGACTCTGGAACACTGAAGCTTTCTTT.

The V call is TRBV19, the J call TRBJ2-3; D is ambiguous. Per the germline V gene, CDR1 is LNHDA and CDR2 is SQIVND (reference sequence). V was clipped by 4 bases and J by 5 bases, with 4 bases between them. The CDR3 loop spans 11 amino acids. As DNA, the CDR3 is TGTGCCAGTAGTAGAGGAGATACGCAGTATTTT. It codes for CASSRGDTQYF.